This TCR beta chain came from a study of shared clonotypes between healthy human individuals. Study results and caveats: Specimens sampled were limited to blood, with tissue repertoires likely differing.

This clone was detected only a few times. Its matching antigen is unknown. With V trimmed by 2 bases and J by 2 bases, 6 bases remained unmatched. The germline CDR1 and CDR2 sequences are SGDLS and YYNGEE. This CDR3 spans 15 amino acids. Deep-level settings were used for running the assay. Assay: immunoSEQ multiplex PCR; the TCRdb copy retains only in-frame clones and omits some. The sample contains 550,000 to 850,000 clones, about two thirds of which appear only once. The sample was memory CD4+ T cells sorted from blood. Indicated subset: CD45RA-negative fraction. The chain links TRBV9 to TRBJ2-7, with TRBD2 identical over 8 bases. This clonotype was sampled from a woman aged 30 to 39 in good health. CDR3 residues: CASSVGIGRAYEQYF. In DNA, the CDR3 is TGTGCCAGCAGCGTGGGCATCGGGAGGGCCTACGAGCAGTACTTC. Drawing the rest from reference TRBV9 and TRBJ2-7, the complete variable domain is DSGVTQTPKHLITATGQRVTLRCSPRSGDLSVYWYQQSLDQGLQFLIQYYNGEERAKGNILERFSAQQFPDLHSELNLSSLELGDSALYFCASSVGIGRAYEQYFGPGTRLTVT.